A single sample is the source of the 29 T cell receptor beta chains below, sequenced in a study of cytomegalovirus exposure and HLA in healthy donors. PCR primers comprised 60 Vbeta and 13 Jbeta primers. Some clones are missing from TCRdb's copy, which holds only in-frame ones; the method was immunoSEQ multiplex PCR. The sample has 60,000 or so clones, 80% to 90% seen once. Sample: PBMCs. Receptors originate from a man aged 30-40 years in good health and CMV-seropositive.

The J gene is TRBJ2-3, the V gene TRBV5-4, with no clear D. Gene TRBJ1-5 matches the end of the DNA better, so the J call may be wrong. CDR1 is SGHNT and CDR2 is YYREEE in the germline V gene (reference sequence). The length of the CDR3 is 15 residues. As DNA, the CDR3 is TGTGCCAGCAGCATTAGCGGGATCGGGTCAGATACGCAGCATTTT. Residues: CASSISGIGSDTQHF.

This rearrangement joins TRBV7-9 to TRBJ2-4; 12 bases match TRBD2. Trimming removed 1 base from V and 3 bases from J; junction bases left unmatched: 4. This CDR3 spans 17 amino acids. Germline assignment: CDR1 SEHNR and CDR2 FQNEAQ (reference sequence). In DNA, the CDR3 is TGTGCCAGCAGCTTAGGACTAGCGGGAGTAAGCAAAAACATTCAGTACTTC. Translating it yields CASSLGLAGVSKNIQYF.

The rearrangement links TRBV6-6 to TRBJ2-7; D not resolved. Germline V gene data show CDR1 as MNHNY and CDR2 as SVGAGI (reference sequence). The V and J ends lost 2 bases and 0 bases respectively, with 8 bases between them. This CDR3 is 14 amino acids long. CDR3: CASSYDSVSYEQYF. The CDR3 region has the DNA TGTGCCAGCAGTTACGACTCTGTCTCCTACGAGCAGTACTTC.

This chain uses TRBV28 with TRBJ1-1, with D tentatively TRBD1 (5 bases). The CDR3 consists of 12 residues. Germline values: CDR1 MDHEN, CDR2 SYDVKM. V dropped 6 bases and J dropped 4 bases, with 9 bases sitting between them. Here the CDR3 reads CASRLGGTEAFF. The DNA of the CDR3 is TGTGCCAGCAGATTGGGGGGCACTGAAGCTTTCTTT. Combining the CDR3 with reference TRBV28 and TRBJ1-1 gives the whole variable domain DVKVTQSSRYLVKRTGEKVFLECVQDMDHENMFWYRQDPGLGLRLIYFSYDVKMKEKGDIPEGYSVSREKKERFSLILESASTNQTSMYLCASRLGGTEAFFGQGTRLTVV.

The rearrangement uses TRBV11-3 and TRBJ2-5, with D possibly being TRBD1 (5 bases). The V and J ends lost 3 bases and 3 bases respectively, with 8 bases between them. The CDR3 runs 13 residues. The germline CDR1 and CDR2 sequences are SGHNT and YENEEA. CDR3 in amino acids: CASSLDTEETQYF. In DNA, the CDR3 is TGTGCCAGCAGCTTGGACACTGAAGAGACCCAGTACTTC.

V is TRBV15 and J is TRBJ2-5, with TRBD1 matching 7 bases. The trim removed 0 bases at V and 4 bases at J, leaving 5 bases unmatched. The CDR3 runs to 15 residues. In germline, CDR1 is LNHNV, CDR2 YYDKDF (reference sequence). The DNA for the CDR3 is TGTGCCACCAGCAGAGATCGGGCAGGGGGAGAGACCCAGTACTTC. This translates into CATSRDRAGGETQYF.

The chain joins TRBV30 to TRBJ2-7; possible D gene TRBD1, 6 bases. Trimming left V 2 bases short and J 5 bases short, with 13 bases between. Germline values: CDR1 GTSNPN, CDR2 SVGIG (reference sequence). The CDR3 loop spans 13 amino acids. CDR3 nucleotides: TGTGCCTGGAGTTCACAGGGACCCCACGAGCAGTACTTC. Translating it yields CAWSSQGPHEQYF.

This clone has just a few counts. V usage is TRBV7-3 and J usage is TRBJ1-1, with D possibly being TRBD1 (5 bases). V was shortened by 4 bases and J by 0 bases, with 6 bases between the two germline ends. CDR3 length: 13 residues. Germline V gene lookup returns CDR1 SGHTA and CDR2 FQGTGA. This chain's CDR3 is CASSSGMNTEAFF. As DNA, the CDR3 is TGTGCCAGCAGCTCAGGGATGAACACTGAAGCTTTCTTT.

This clone was counted a few times. The chain has TRBV19 and TRBJ2-1; 9 nucleotides align to TRBD2. The germline gives CDR1 LNHDA, CDR2 SQIVND (reference sequence). With 2 bases clipped from V and 5 bases from J, the junction kept 7 bases outside the gene matches. This CDR3 is built from 16 residues. The CDR3, as DNA: TGTGCCAGTAGTATAAAGAGGAGACTAGCGGACAATGAGCAGTTCTTC. Its protein product is CASSIKRRLADNEQFF.

The CDR3 region has the DNA TGTGCCAGCAGCGTGGGACTAGCGGGGGTCACAGATACGCAGTATTTT. This encodes CASSVGLAGVTDTQYF. J is TRBJ2-3 and V is TRBV7-3; 14 positions agree with TRBD2. CDR3 length: 16 amino acids. With V trimmed by 5 bases and J by 2 bases, 3 bases remained unmatched. Germline CDR1 SGHTA, CDR2 FQGTGA.

In this sample, this clone turned up a few times. The chain carries TRBV5-6 and TRBJ1-4; D is undetermined. The CDR3 runs 12 residues. V lost 2 bases and J 4 bases, leaving 3 bases between the germline ends. Looked up from germline, CDR1 is SGHDT and CDR2 is YYEEEE. CDR3 coding DNA: TGTGCCAGCAGCTTCAATAATGAAAAACTGTTTTTT. As protein: CASSFNNEKLFF.

The chain is built from TRBV7-6 and TRBJ1-5, with D tentatively TRBD1 (6 bases). CDR1 is SGHVS, CDR2 FNYEAQ, per germline. The V and J ends lost 5 bases and 4 bases respectively, with 12 bases between them. CDR3 size: 14 residues. In DNA form, the CDR3 reads TGTGCCAGCAGCAGGAGGCAGGGGAATCAGCCCCAGCATTTT. Protein product: CASSRRQGNQPQHF.

V is TRBV29-1 and J is TRBJ2-1, with 12 positions matching TRBD1. Germline V gene lookup returns CDR1 SQVTM and CDR2 ANQGSEA. V trimming: 5 bases; J trimming: 6 bases; junction bases outside the gene matches: 8. CDR3 size: 15 residues. Here the CDR3 DNA reads TGCAGCGTTCTTCCGGGACAGGGGGCTTTCAATGAGCAGTTCTTC. Translation gives CSVLPGQGAFNEQFF.

The gene calls are TRBV5-8 and TRBJ1-2, with 10 bases that match TRBD1. The CDR3 totals 14 residues. Losses at the gene ends were 0 bases for V and 8 bases for J; bases not matched to a gene: 4. Germline V lookup: CDR1 SGHTS, CDR2 YDEGEE. The CDR3 sequence: CASSLVGTGVGYTF. CDR3 nucleotides: TGTGCCAGCAGCTTGGTCGGGACAGGGGTAGGCTACACCTTC.

This rearrangement joins TRBV9 to TRBJ2-3; D is perhaps TRBD2 (6 bases). Deletions cut 4 bases from V and 5 bases from J, with 11 bases between. CDR1 is SGDLS, CDR2 YYNGEE, per germline. The CDR3 sequence is 13 residues long. The CDR3 loop is CASSWEAVDTQYF. DNA of the CDR3: TGTGCCAGCAGCTGGGAGGCCGTAGATACGCAGTATTTT.

The rearrangement uses TRBV27 and TRBJ1-6; D is undetermined. Germline CDR1 MNHEY, CDR2 SMNVEV (reference sequence). V lost 3 bases, J lost 0 bases, and 12 bases lay in between. The CDR3 is 17 amino acids. This chain's CDR3 is CASSFLDPSSYNSPLHF. In DNA, the CDR3 is TGTGCCAGCAGTTTCCTAGATCCGAGCTCCTATAATTCACCCCTCCACTTT.

The chain has TRBV19 and TRBJ1-2; tentatively, D is TRBD1 (5 bases). The germline V and J ends were trimmed by 3 bases and 0 bases, with 5 bases remaining between them. CDR3 length equals 13 residues. Germline lookup yields CDR1 LNHDA and CDR2 SQIVND (reference sequence). In nucleotides, the CDR3 is TGTGCCAGTAGTATGACAGCTAACTATGGCTACACCTTC. Its translation is CASSMTANYGYTF.

This chain links TRBV2 with TRBJ1-5; a possible D gene is TRBD1 (6 bases). Germline values: CDR1 SNHLY, CDR2 FYNNEI. There are 14 residues in the CDR3. The V gene lost 5 bases and the J gene lost 5 bases, with 13 bases spanning the gap. The CDR3: CASSLGAGDQPQHF. CDR3 nucleotides: TGTGCCAGCAGTTTGGGGGCGGGAGATCAGCCCCAGCATTTT.

The chain is built from TRBV7-2 and TRBJ2-5; TRBD2 matches 10 bases. Germline CDR1 SGHTA, CDR2 FQGNSA. The CDR3 covers 16 residues. V lost 3 bases and J lost 5; bases outside the gene matches: 9. CDR3 nucleotides: TGTGCCAGCAGCTTTGGCCTAGCGGGAGTTCGGGAGACCCAGTACTTC. Its translation: CASSFGLAGVRETQYF.

This clone was recorded once. The chain joins TRBV18 to TRBJ1-5; unclear D gene. V shed 3 bases and J shed 5 bases, with 8 bases lying between them. Germline CDR1 KGHSH, CDR2 LQKENI. The CDR3 is made up of 13 amino acids. This chain's CDR3 is CASSPLGDQPQHF. The DNA of the CDR3 is TGTGCCAGCTCACCCCTTGGAGATCAGCCCCAGCATTTT.

V is TRBV19 and J is TRBJ2-4; maybe TRBD2 (6 bases). The CDR3 sequence is 16 residues long. The V gene lost 8 bases and the J gene lost 1 base, with 18 bases spanning the gap. Germline loops: CDR1 LNHDA, CDR2 SQIVND (reference sequence). The CDR3 coding sequence is TGTGCCAGTGGGACTGCCGGCAGGCTGGCCAAAAACATTCAGTACTTC. It encodes CASGTAGRLAKNIQYF.

The chain has TRBV15 and TRBJ2-1, with 8 bases matching TRBD1. V lost 3 bases, J lost 0 bases, and 7 bases stayed unmatched. CDR1 is LNHNV and CDR2 is YYDKDF in the germline V gene (reference sequence). The CDR3 is made up of 17 amino acids. The CDR3 sequence is CATSRNRGWSSYNEQFF. The DNA of the CDR3 is TGTGCCACCAGCAGGAACAGGGGGTGGAGCTCCTACAATGAGCAGTTCTTC.

The chain has TRBV28 and TRBJ2-7; 9 positions agree with TRBD1. The CDR3 consists of 14 residues. Germline trimming cut 5 bases from V and 3 bases from J; bases unmatched to any gene: 5. The germline gives CDR1 MDHEN, CDR2 SYDVKM. CDR3 bases: TGTGCCAGCAGTGACCGGGACAGGGACTACGAGCAGTACTTC. Translated: CASSDRDRDYEQYF.

This clone was detected only once. The CDR3 reads CASSPPGTGAEWPLINSNQPQHF. CDR3 DNA sequence: TGTGCCAGTAGTCCCCCCGGGACAGGGGCCGAATGGCCACTGATAAATAGCAATCAGCCCCAGCATTTT. This sequence joins TRBV19 and TRBJ1-5; 10 bases align to TRBD1. CDR1 and CDR2 (germline): LNHDA, SQIVND (reference sequence). The CDR3 contains 23 residues. Losses at the gene ends were 5 bases for V and 0 bases for J; bases not matched to a gene: 25.

The rearrangement uses TRBV10-3 and TRBJ2-1; D might be TRBD1 (6 bases). Germline loops: CDR1 ENHRY, CDR2 SYGVKD. V shed 0 bases and J shed 2 bases, with 14 bases lying between them. This CDR3 comprises 17 residues. CDR3 coding DNA: TGTGCCATCAGTGAGTCGATCGGGGACATAACCTACAATGAGCAGTTCTTC. Its translation is CAISESIGDITYNEQFF.

This clone was counted a few times. As DNA, the CDR3 is TGTGCCAGCAGTTTACGGGGGACCTCCCGCTTCTATGGCTACACCTTC. This encodes CASSLRGTSRFYGYTF. The chain links TRBV27 to TRBJ1-2; TRBD1 might be the D (5 bases). Trimming left V 2 bases short and J 4 bases short, with 17 bases between. Per germline, CDR1 MNHEY and CDR2 SMNVEV (reference sequence). The CDR3 is 16 residues long.

The rearrangement links TRBV4-1 to TRBJ1-5, with D possibly matching TRBD1 (6 bases). The V gene lost 5 bases and the J gene lost 1 base, with 12 bases spanning the gap. Germline CDR1 and CDR2: MGHRA and YSYEKL. This CDR3 region has 15 residues. The CDR3 region is CASSFGQLSNQPQHF. The CDR3 nucleotides read TGCGCCAGCAGCTTTGGACAGTTAAGCAATCAGCCCCAGCATTTT.

The rearrangement links TRBV9 to TRBJ1-1, with D uncertain. The germline V gene has CDR1 SGDLS and CDR2 YYNGEE. Trimming cost V 2 bases and J 0 bases, with 5 bases left between them. The CDR3 contains 13 residues. CDR3 nucleotide sequence: TGTGCCAGCAGCGTCGCAGTGAACACTGAAGCTTTCTTT. This translates into CASSVAVNTEAFF.

CDR3: CASSLDSRVLSYEQYF. CDR3 in DNA: TGTGCCAGCAGCTTAGATTCCAGGGTTCTCTCCTACGAGCAGTACTTC. This sequence joins TRBV11-2 and TRBJ2-7, with TRBD1 as a possible D gene (5 bases). From germline, CDR1 is SGHAT and CDR2 FQNNGV. The CDR3 sequence is 16 residues long. V was cut by 0 bases and J by 0 bases, with 12 bases left in between.